The clone carrying this T cell receptor beta chain has more than one count but fewer than ten. Its target is not known. This entry belongs to a study of T cell responses to AZD1222 COVID-19 vaccine. General study points: Spike-specific TCR depth and breadth grew after two AZD1222 doses.

The repertoire was sequenced with immunoSEQ multiplex PCR; TCRdb's copy has only in-frame clones and lacks some. The data show approximately 120,000 clones, with roughly 87% seen just once and nearly 4.5% held by the top ten. This TCR derives from an adult in good health. The source material was peripheral blood, sampled on day 0 of MenACWY control vaccination.

The CDR3 protein is CASSFGTLNTGELFF. For the CDR3, the DNA is TGCGCCAGCAGCTTCGGGACACTAAACACCGGGGAGCTGTTTTTT. V and J are TRBV5-1 and TRBJ2-2; possible D gene TRBD1, 6 bases. With 2 bases removed from V and 2 bases from J, the gap between germline ends came to 10 bases. The germline V gene encodes CDR1 SGHRS and CDR2 YFSETQ. The CDR3 length is 15 residues. Full variable domain (missing parts from reference TRBV5-1 and TRBJ2-2): KAGVTQTPRYLIKTRGQQVTLSCSPISGHRSVSWYQQTPGQGLQFLFEYFSETQRNKGNFPGRFSGRQFSNSRSEMNVSTLELGDSALYLCASSFGTLNTGELFFGEGSRLTVL.